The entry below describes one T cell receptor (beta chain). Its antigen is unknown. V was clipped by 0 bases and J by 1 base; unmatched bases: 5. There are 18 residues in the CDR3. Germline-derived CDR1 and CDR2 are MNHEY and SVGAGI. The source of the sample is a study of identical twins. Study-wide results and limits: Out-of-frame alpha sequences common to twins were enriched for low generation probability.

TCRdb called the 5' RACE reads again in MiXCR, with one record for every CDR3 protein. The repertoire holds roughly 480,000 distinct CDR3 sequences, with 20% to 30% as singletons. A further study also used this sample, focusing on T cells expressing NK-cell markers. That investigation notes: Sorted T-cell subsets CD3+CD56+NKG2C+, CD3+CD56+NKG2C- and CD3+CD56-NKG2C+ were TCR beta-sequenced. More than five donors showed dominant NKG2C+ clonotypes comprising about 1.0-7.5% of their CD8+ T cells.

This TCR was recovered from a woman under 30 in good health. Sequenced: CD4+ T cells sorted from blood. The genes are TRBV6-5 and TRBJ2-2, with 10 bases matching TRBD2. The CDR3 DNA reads TGTGCCAGCAGTTACTCGGCTAGCGGGGGTGTGAACACCGGGGAGCTGTTTTTT. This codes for CASSYSASGGVNTGELFF.